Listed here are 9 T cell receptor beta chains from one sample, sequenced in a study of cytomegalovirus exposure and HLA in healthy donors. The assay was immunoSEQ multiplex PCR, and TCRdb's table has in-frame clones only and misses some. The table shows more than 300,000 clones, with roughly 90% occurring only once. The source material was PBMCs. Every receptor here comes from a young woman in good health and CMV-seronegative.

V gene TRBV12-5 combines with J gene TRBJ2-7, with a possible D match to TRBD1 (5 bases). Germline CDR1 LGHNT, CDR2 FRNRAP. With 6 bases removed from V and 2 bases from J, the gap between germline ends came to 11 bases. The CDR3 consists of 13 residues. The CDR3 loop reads CASGPDRTYEQYF. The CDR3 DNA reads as TGTGCTAGTGGGCCCGACAGAACCTACGAGCAGTACTTC.

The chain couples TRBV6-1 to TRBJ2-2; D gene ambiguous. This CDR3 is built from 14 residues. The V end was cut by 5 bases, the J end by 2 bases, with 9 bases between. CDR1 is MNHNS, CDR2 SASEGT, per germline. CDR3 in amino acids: CASSSQVNTGELFF. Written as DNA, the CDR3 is TGTGCCAGCAGTTCCCAGGTTAACACCGGGGAGCTGTTTTTT.

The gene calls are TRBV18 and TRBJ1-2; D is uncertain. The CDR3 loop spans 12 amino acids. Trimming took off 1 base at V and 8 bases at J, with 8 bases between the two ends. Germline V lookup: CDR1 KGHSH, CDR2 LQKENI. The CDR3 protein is CASSPHPEGYTF. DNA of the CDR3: TGTGCCAGCTCACCACATCCGGAGGGCTACACCTTC.

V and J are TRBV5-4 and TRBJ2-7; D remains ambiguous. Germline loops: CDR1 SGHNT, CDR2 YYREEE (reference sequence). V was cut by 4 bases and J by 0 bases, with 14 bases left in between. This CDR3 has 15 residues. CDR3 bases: TGTGCCAGCAGCCTAACCCCCTCCCCCTCCTACGAGCAGTACTTC. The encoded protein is CASSLTPSPSYEQYF.

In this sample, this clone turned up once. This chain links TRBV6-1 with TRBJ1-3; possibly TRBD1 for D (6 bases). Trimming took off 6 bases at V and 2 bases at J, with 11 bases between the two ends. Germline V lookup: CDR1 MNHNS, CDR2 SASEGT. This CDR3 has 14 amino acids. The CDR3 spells CASRKQGPGNTIYF. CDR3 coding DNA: TGTGCCAGCAGAAAACAGGGACCTGGAAACACCATATATTTT.

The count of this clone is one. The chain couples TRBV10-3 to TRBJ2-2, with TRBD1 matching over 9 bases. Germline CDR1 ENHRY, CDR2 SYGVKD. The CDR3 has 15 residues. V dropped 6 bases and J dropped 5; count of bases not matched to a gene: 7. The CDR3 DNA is TGTGCCATCAGCGCCGGGACAGGGAAGACCGGGGAGCTGTTTTTT. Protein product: CAISAGTGKTGELFF.

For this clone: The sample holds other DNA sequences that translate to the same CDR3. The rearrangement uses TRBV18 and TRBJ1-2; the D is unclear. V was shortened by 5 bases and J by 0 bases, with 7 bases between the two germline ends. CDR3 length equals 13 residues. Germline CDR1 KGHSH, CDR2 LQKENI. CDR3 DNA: TGTGCCAGCTCAGAGGGTGCTAACTATGGCTACACCTTC. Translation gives CASSEGANYGYTF.

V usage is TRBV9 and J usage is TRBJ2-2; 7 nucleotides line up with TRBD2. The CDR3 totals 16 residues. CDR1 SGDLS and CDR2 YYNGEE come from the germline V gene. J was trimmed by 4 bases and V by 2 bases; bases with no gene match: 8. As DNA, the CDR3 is TGTGCCAGCAGCGTCTCGCGGGAGAAACGCACCGGGGAGCTGTTTTTT. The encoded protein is CASSVSREKRTGELFF.

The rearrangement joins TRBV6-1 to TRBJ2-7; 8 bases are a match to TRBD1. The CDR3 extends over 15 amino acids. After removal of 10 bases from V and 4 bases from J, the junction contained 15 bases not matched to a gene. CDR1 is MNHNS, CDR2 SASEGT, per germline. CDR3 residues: CATQRHGQGEYEQYF. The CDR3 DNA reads TGTGCCACTCAACGCCACGGACAGGGCGAGTACGAGCAGTACTTC.